Sequencing of this T cell receptor beta chain was carried out in a study of cytomegalovirus exposure and HLA in healthy donors. The study ran its PCR with 60 Vbeta and 13 Jbeta primers. Some clones are missing from TCRdb's copy, which holds only in-frame ones; the method was immunoSEQ multiplex PCR. Among tens of thousands of clones listed, 65% to 85% were seen once. This clone was counted a single time. What it binds is unknown. CDR3 size: 17 residues. CDR1 and CDR2 (germline): SGHTA, FQGNSA. The junction had 16 bases not matched to a gene; V was cut back by 5 bases and J by 9 bases. Study-level results: Donors were assumed by presence/absence analyses to have roughly uniform sequencing depth.

Material for sequencing was PBMCs. This chain connects TRBV7-2 to TRBJ2-1; TRBD1 aligns across 10 bases. This clonotype was sampled from a man in his 70s in good health and CMV-seronegative. In nucleotides, the CDR3 is TGTGCCAGCAGCCCACGATCCGGGACAGGGGTAAAAGGTGAGCAGTTCTTC. Encoded protein: CASSPRSGTGVKGEQFF.